The 32 T cell receptor beta chains in this list originate from one sample, sequenced in a study of cytomegalovirus exposure and HLA in healthy donors. PCR primers comprised 60 Vbeta and 13 Jbeta primers. Clones were sequenced by immunoSEQ multiplex PCR, and TCRdb holds only the in-frame ones, with some missing. The sample has around 140,000 clones; 73% are singletons. The sequenced sample consisted of PBMCs. The origin of the receptors is a woman younger than 30 in good health and CMV-seronegative.

The chain links TRBV7-2 to TRBJ2-5; D is perhaps TRBD2 (5 bases). The CDR3 covers 11 residues. V was trimmed by 5 bases and J by 11 bases, leaving 12 bases between them. CDR1 is SGHTA and CDR2 is FQGNSA in the germline V gene. The CDR3 DNA reads TGTGCCAGCAGCGAGTCCGGGGAGCAGTACTTC. It specifies CASSESGEQYF. Drawing the rest from reference TRBV7-2 and TRBJ2-5, the complete variable domain is GAGVSQSPSNKVTEKGKDVELRCDPISGHTALYWYRQSLGQGLEFLIYFQGNSAPDKSGLPSDRFSAERTGGSVSTLTIQRTQQEDSAVYLCASSESGEQYFGPGTRLLVL.

The chain is built from TRBV6-6 and TRBJ2-1; D is unresolved. The germline V and J ends were trimmed by 4 bases and 0 bases, with 10 bases remaining between them. CDR3 length equals 15 residues. Per the germline V gene, CDR1 is MNHNY and CDR2 is SVGAGI (reference sequence). In DNA form, the CDR3 reads TGTGCCAGCAGTTCTCAACCGAGCTCCTACAATGAGCAGTTCTTC. Amino acids: CASSSQPSSYNEQFF.

The V call is TRBV2, the J call TRBJ1-5; 11 nucleotides align to TRBD1. Losses at the gene ends were 4 bases for V and 8 bases for J; bases not matched to a gene: 13. Germline CDR1 is SNHLY and CDR2 is FYNNEI. CDR3 length: 17 residues. The CDR3 is CASSGFTVDRGPEPQHF. The CDR3 DNA sequence: TGTGCCAGCAGTGGTTTTACGGTGGACAGGGGGCCCGAGCCCCAGCATTTT.

The genes are TRBV27 and TRBJ2-1; D is perhaps TRBD1 (5 bases). CDR1 is MNHEY, CDR2 SMNVEV, per germline (reference sequence). V lost 8 bases to trimming and J lost 0 bases, with 14 bases between them. This CDR3 has 15 residues. In nucleotides, the CDR3 is TGTGCCAGCTTACCTACAGGAAGCTCCTACAATGAGCAGTTCTTC. Its translation: CASLPTGSSYNEQFF.

The CDR3: CASILDSTDTQYF. CDR3 DNA sequence: TGTGCCAGCATACTGGACTCCACAGATACGCAGTATTTT. The V call is TRBV6-1, the J call TRBJ2-3, with D tentatively TRBD2 (5 bases). The ends were cut back, 7 bases at V and 2 bases at J, with 10 bases in the middle. Germline V gene sequence: CDR1 MNHNS, CDR2 SASEGT. CDR3 length: 13 residues.

This clone was counted only a few times. CDR3 DNA: TGCGCCAGCAGCCAAGATACACAGGGCTCCTACAATGAGCAGTTCTTC. It encodes CASSQDTQGSYNEQFF. This sequence joins TRBV4-3 and TRBJ2-1; possibly TRBD1 for D (6 bases). Trimming removed 0 bases at V and 0 bases at J, with 9 bases between. The CDR3 spans 16 residues. The V gene's germline CDR1 is LGHNA and CDR2 YSLEER.

The V gene is TRBV6-5, the J gene TRBJ2-7; perhaps TRBD2 as D (6 bases). The CDR3 runs to 16 residues. Germline CDR1 reads MNHEY; CDR2 reads SVGAGI. Trimming stripped 0 bases from V and 7 bases from J, with 19 bases between. The chain's CDR3 is CASSYSGTGLLGEQYF. The CDR3 nucleotides read TGTGCCAGCAGTTACTCGGGGACGGGACTCCTTGGGGAGCAGTACTTC.

This clone has only a few counts. This chain connects TRBV19 to TRBJ1-2, with D perhaps TRBD1 (5 bases). The V gene's germline CDR1 is LNHDA and CDR2 SQIVND (reference sequence). The V gene lost 5 bases and the J gene lost 3 bases, with 13 bases spanning the gap. The length of the CDR3 is 14 residues. This CDR3 reads CASSPNAGYYGYTF. CDR3 coding DNA: TGTGCCAGTAGTCCAAATGCAGGGTACTATGGCTACACCTTC.

The V call is TRBV4-3, the J call TRBJ2-1, with TRBD1 matching over 8 bases. V shed 6 bases and J 9 bases; nucleotides not matched to a gene: 16. Looked up from germline, CDR1 is LGHNA and CDR2 is YSLEER. This CDR3 region has 16 residues. The CDR3 nucleotides are TGCGCCAGCAGTCCAAGTAGTTGGTCAGGGGGCAGTGAGCAGTTCTTC. Translated: CASSPSSWSGGSEQFF.

The chain joins TRBV2 to TRBJ2-7; a possible D gene is TRBD1 (6 bases). V was cut by 6 bases and J by 0 bases, with 9 bases left in between. CDR1 and CDR2 from the germline V gene are SNHLY and FYNNEI. The CDR3 has 13 residues. CDR3 region: CASRAGASYEQYF. CDR3 DNA: TGTGCCAGCAGGGCAGGGGCCTCCTACGAGCAGTACTTC.

This chain joins TRBV7-2 and TRBJ2-7, with a tentative D call TRBD1 (6 bases). Germline V CDR1 and CDR2: SGHTA, FQGNSA. V lost 5 bases and J 6 bases, leaving 23 bases between the germline ends. The CDR3 loop spans 16 amino acids. The CDR3 loop is CASSPHLSGRGSEQYF. The CDR3 bases are TGTGCCAGCAGCCCCCATTTAAGCGGCAGGGGTAGCGAGCAGTACTTC.

The chain carries TRBV28 and TRBJ1-4, with 7 bases matching TRBD1. Trimming at V came to 3 bases and at J to 8 bases, leaving 9 bases not matched to a gene. The CDR3 length is 15 residues. CDR1 is MDHEN and CDR2 is SYDVKM in the germline V gene. CDR3 residues: CASSLLRTGVEKLFF. The CDR3 bases are TGTGCCAGCAGTTTGCTTCGGACAGGTGTCGAAAAACTGTTTTTT. The full variable domain, with the rest looked up from reference TRBV28 and TRBJ1-4, is DVKVTQSSRYLVKRTGEKVFLECVQDMDHENMFWYRQDPGLGLRLIYFSYDVKMKEKGDIPEGYSVSREKKERFSLILESASTNQTSMYLCASSLLRTGVEKLFFGSGTQLSVL.

The chain employs TRBV20-1 and TRBJ2-1; no definite D call. Germline V gene data show CDR1 as DFQATT and CDR2 as SNEGSKA (reference sequence). Trimming stripped 5 bases from V and 6 bases from J, with 8 bases between. CDR3 length: 11 amino acids. CDR3 sequence reads: CSAADFNEQFF. In DNA form, the CDR3 reads TGCAGTGCTGCAGACTTCAATGAGCAGTTCTTC.

The chain carries TRBV11-3 and TRBJ1-1, with 8 bases identical to TRBD1. The germline V gene has CDR1 SGHNT and CDR2 YENEEA. The CDR3 runs 18 residues. V lost 5 bases, J lost 4 bases, and 18 bases stayed unmatched. CDR3 amino acids: CASSPVGRGRVLGTEAFF. CDR3 bases: TGTGCCAGCAGCCCTGTAGGCAGGGGGCGAGTATTGGGCACTGAAGCTTTCTTT.

The chain combines TRBV11-2 with TRBJ2-1; 10 bases are a match to TRBD2. There are 14 residues in the CDR3. In germline, CDR1 is SGHAT, CDR2 FQNNGV. J was trimmed by 5 bases and V by 9 bases; bases with no gene match: 7. The DNA of the CDR3 is TGTGCCAGTATGGGGCTAGCGGGAGACAATGAGCAGTTCTTC. This sequence encodes CASMGLAGDNEQFF.

The gene calls are TRBV6-6 and TRBJ1-6; D not resolved. Germline-derived CDR1 and CDR2 are MNHNY and SVGAGI (reference sequence). Trimming removed 0 bases at V and 11 bases at J, with 11 bases between. The CDR3 is made up of 14 amino acids. The CDR3 nucleotides read TGTGCCAGCAGTTACTCTGGGGAGTCGGCACCCCTCCACTTT. Its translation is CASSYSGESAPLHF.

This clone was seen a few times. The V call is TRBV2, the J call TRBJ2-2; D is possibly TRBD1 (5 bases). V was pared by 5 bases and J by 1 base, with 8 bases between. The CDR3 spans 14 residues. Germline lookup yields CDR1 SNHLY and CDR2 FYNNEI. In DNA form, the CDR3 reads TGTGCCAGCAGTACAGACAGGAACACCGGGGAGCTGTTTTTT. Protein sequence: CASSTDRNTGELFF. Variable domain in full (rest from reference TRBV2 and TRBJ2-2): EPEVTQTPSHQVTQMGQEVILRCVPISNHLYFYWYRQILGQKVEFLVSFYNNEISEKSEIFDDQFSVERPDGSNFTLKIRSTKLEDSAMYFCASSTDRNTGELFFGEGSRLTVL.

The rearrangement links TRBV4-3 to TRBJ2-3, with D perhaps TRBD2 (5 bases). Germline loops: CDR1 LGHNA, CDR2 YSLEER. Trimming stripped 0 bases from V and 3 bases from J, with 13 bases between. The CDR3 length is 16 residues. The CDR3 sequence: CASSQDIAGLTDTQYF. CDR3 DNA sequence: TGCGCCAGCAGCCAAGATATCGCGGGTTTGACAGATACGCAGTATTTT.

J is TRBJ2-5 and V is TRBV29-1; D possibly corresponds to TRBD2 (5 bases). Trimming took off 4 bases at V and 2 bases at J, with 14 bases between the two ends. CDR1 SQVTM and CDR2 ANQGSEA come from the germline V gene. CDR3 length: 14 residues. CDR3 DNA: TGCAGCGTTGGGAGGCAGGCCAGACAAGAGACCCAGTACTTC. Its translation: CSVGRQARQETQYF.

This clone was detected once. This chain uses TRBV2 with TRBJ2-1, with D possibly TRBD2 on 5 matching bases. The germline V gene has CDR1 SNHLY and CDR2 FYNNEI. The CDR3 has 11 amino acids. V was clipped by 10 bases and J by 3 bases, with 7 bases between them. In nucleotides, the CDR3 is TGTGCCAACAGCGGCTACAATGAGCAGTTCTTC. As protein: CANSGYNEQFF.

As to this clone: A read error may produce the germline difference seen at one junction end. CDR3: CASSEQTNYVYTF. The DNA for the CDR3 is TGCGCCAGCAGTGAGCAGACGAACTATGTCTACACCTTC. The chain has TRBV10-1 and TRBJ1-2; D is unresolved. CDR1 is WNHNN and CDR2 is SYGVQD in the germline V gene (reference sequence). This CDR3 contains 13 residues.

The chain couples TRBV4-1 to TRBJ2-1; TRBD1 matches at 9 bases. J lost 2 bases, V lost 1 base, and 3 bases had no gene match. This CDR3 spans 16 amino acids. Germline V gene data show CDR1 as MGHRA and CDR2 as YSYEKL. In DNA, the CDR3 is TGCGCCAGCAGCCAAGGACAGGGGGGAGCCTACAATGAGCAGTTCTTC. Its protein is CASSQGQGGAYNEQFF.

This clone was found once. The CDR3 here is CASSHGLLSYEQYF. The CDR3 nucleotides are TGTGCCAGCAGCCATGGACTATTGTCCTACGAGCAGTACTTC. The chain employs TRBV14 and TRBJ2-7, with D perhaps matching TRBD2 (6 bases). The germline CDR1 and CDR2 sequences are SGHDN and FVKESK. This CDR3 region has 14 residues. V lost 3 bases and J lost 1, with 10 bases in between.

The chain couples TRBV6-4 to TRBJ2-7; D ambiguous. The germline gives CDR1 MRHNA, CDR2 SNTAGT. The germline V and J ends were trimmed by 6 bases and 4 bases, with 13 bases remaining between them. The CDR3 contains 13 residues. The CDR3 bases are TGTGCCAGCAGGGCAGGCCACGTGTACGAGCAGTACGTC. This gives the protein CASRAGHVYEQYV.

The chain has TRBV19 and TRBJ2-2; 7 bases line up with TRBD1. Germline V gene lookup returns CDR1 LNHDA and CDR2 SQIVND (reference sequence). Trimming took 6 bases from V and 6 from J; bases not matched to a gene: 13. The CDR3 length is 16 residues. The CDR3 protein is CASSRPGQVHAGELFF. The CDR3 DNA follows: TGTGCCAGTAGCCGTCCCGGACAGGTTCATGCCGGGGAGCTGTTTTTT. Looking up the rest from reference TRBV19 and TRBJ2-2 gives the full variable domain: DGGITQSPKYLFRKEGQNVTLSCEQNLNHDAMYWYRQDPGQGLRLIYYSQIVNDFQKGDIAEGYSVSREKKESFPLTVTSAQKNPTAFYLCASSRPGQVHAGELFFGEGSRLTVL.

J is TRBJ1-4 and V is TRBV5-6; TRBD1 matches 7 bases. The CDR3 is 16 amino acids. The germline V gene encodes CDR1 SGHDT and CDR2 YYEEEE. Losses at the gene ends were 2 bases for V and 8 bases for J; bases not matched to a gene: 12. The CDR3 region is CASSFYNRGAGEKLFF. The CDR3 DNA is TGTGCCAGCAGCTTTTACAACAGGGGCGCGGGAGAAAAACTGTTTTTT.

There are a few counts of this clone. The identical CDR3 is also encoded by other nucleotide sequences in the sample. CDR3 region: CASSYSSGSNQPQHF. DNA for the CDR3: TGTGCCAGCAGTTACTCAAGCGGTAGCAATCAGCCCCAGCATTTT. V and J are TRBV6-5 and TRBJ1-5; D is ambiguous. Between the trimmed V and J ends, which lost 0 bases and 0 bases, there was a span of 6 bases. This CDR3 contains 15 residues. Germline V gives CDR1 MNHEY, CDR2 SVGAGI.

This chain uses TRBV5-1 with TRBJ1-2; 8 bases are shared with TRBD1. V gave up 0 bases and J gave up 7 bases; unmatched junction bases: 8. Germline V CDR1 and CDR2: SGHRS, YFSETQ. This CDR3 has 15 residues. CDR3 DNA: TGCGCCAGCAGCTTGGCAGTGGGACAGGAAATTGGCTACACCTTC. Protein sequence: CASSLAVGQEIGYTF.

J is TRBJ2-2 and V is TRBV19, with 9 bases fitting TRBD2. V gave up 3 bases and J gave up 5 bases; unmatched junction bases: 10. Germline CDR1 and CDR2: LNHDA and SQIVND (reference sequence). There are 17 residues in the CDR3. CDR3 protein: CASSIFSGSASTGELFF. In DNA, the CDR3 is TGTGCCAGTAGTATTTTTAGCGGGAGTGCAAGTACCGGGGAGCTGTTTTTT.

V is TRBV28 and J is TRBJ1-1; perhaps TRBD1 as D (5 bases). This CDR3 contains 12 residues. Trimming took 6 bases from V and 3 from J, leaving 8 bases between them. The germline V gene encodes CDR1 MDHEN and CDR2 SYDVKM. The CDR3 here is CASSQTDTEAFF. The CDR3 DNA is TGTGCCAGCAGCCAGACAGACACTGAAGCTTTCTTT.

This rearrangement joins TRBV29-1 to TRBJ2-7; tentative D call: TRBD1 (5 bases). Trimming took 7 bases from V and 0 from J, leaving 10 bases between them. This CDR3 comprises 12 residues. CDR1 is SQVTM and CDR2 is ANQGSEA in the germline V gene. CDR3 sequence: CSAIQASYEQYF. For the CDR3, the DNA is TGCAGCGCGATACAGGCCTCCTACGAGCAGTACTTC.

V gene TRBV19 combines with J gene TRBJ1-1, with D perhaps matching TRBD1 (5 bases). Trimming shortened V by 5 bases and J by 5 bases, and 18 bases separated the two germline ends. Germline CDR1 and CDR2: LNHDA and SQIVND (reference sequence). The CDR3 extends over 15 amino acids. CDR3 in DNA: TGTGCCAGTAGTCTGCTTTCGGAGGGGTGGACTGAAGCTTTCTTT. It yields the protein CASSLLSEGWTEAFF.